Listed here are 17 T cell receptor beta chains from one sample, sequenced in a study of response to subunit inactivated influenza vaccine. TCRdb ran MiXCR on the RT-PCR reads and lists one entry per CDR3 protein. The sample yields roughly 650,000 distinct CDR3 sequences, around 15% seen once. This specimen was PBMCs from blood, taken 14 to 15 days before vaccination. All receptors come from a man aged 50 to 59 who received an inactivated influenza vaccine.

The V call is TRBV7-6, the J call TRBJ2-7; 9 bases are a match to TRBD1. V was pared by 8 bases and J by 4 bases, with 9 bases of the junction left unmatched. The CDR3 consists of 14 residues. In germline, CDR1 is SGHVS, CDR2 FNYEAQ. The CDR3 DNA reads TGTGCCAGCGGTCCGGGACAGGGAGTTTACGAGCAGTACTTC. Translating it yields CASGPGQGVYEQYF.

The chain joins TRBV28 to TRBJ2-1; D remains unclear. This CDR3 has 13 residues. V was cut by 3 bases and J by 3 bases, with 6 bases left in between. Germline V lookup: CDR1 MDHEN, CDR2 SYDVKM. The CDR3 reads CASSFTYYNEQFF. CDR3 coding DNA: TGTGCCAGCAGTTTTACTTACTACAATGAGCAGTTCTTC.

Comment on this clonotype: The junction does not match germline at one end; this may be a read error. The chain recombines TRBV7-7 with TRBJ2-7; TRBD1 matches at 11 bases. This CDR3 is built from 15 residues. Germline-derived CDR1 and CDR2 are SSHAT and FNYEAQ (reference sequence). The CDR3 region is CASSQGQGDGYEQYF. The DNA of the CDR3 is TGTGCTAGCAGCCAGGGACAGGGGGACGGTTACGAGCAGTACTTC. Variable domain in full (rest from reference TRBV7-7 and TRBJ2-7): GAGVSQSPRYKVTKRGQDVTLRCDPISSHATLYWYQQALGQGPEFLTYFNYEAQPDKSGLPSDRFSAERPEGSISTLTIQRTEQRDSAMYRCASSQGQGDGYEQYFGPGTRLTVT.

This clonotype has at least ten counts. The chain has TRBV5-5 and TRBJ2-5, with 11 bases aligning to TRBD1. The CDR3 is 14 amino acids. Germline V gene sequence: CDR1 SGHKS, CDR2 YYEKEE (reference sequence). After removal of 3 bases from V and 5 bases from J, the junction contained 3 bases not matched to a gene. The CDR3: CASSWTGGGETQYF. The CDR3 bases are TGTGCCAGCAGCTGGACAGGGGGCGGGGAGACCCAGTACTTC.

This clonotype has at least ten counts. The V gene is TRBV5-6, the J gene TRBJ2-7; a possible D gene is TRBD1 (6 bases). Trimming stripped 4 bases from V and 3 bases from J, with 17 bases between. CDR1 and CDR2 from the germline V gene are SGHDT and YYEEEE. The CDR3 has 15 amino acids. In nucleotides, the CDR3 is TGTGCCAGCAGCGTCGTTCAGGGGATTTTCTACGAGCAGTACTTC. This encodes CASSVVQGIFYEQYF. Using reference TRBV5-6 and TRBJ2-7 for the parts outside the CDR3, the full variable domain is DAGVTQSPTHLIKTRGQQVTLRCSPKSGHDTVSWYQQALGQGPQFIFQYYEEEERQRGNFPDRFSGHQFPNYSSELNVNALLLGDSALYLCASSVVQGIFYEQYFGPGTRLTVT.

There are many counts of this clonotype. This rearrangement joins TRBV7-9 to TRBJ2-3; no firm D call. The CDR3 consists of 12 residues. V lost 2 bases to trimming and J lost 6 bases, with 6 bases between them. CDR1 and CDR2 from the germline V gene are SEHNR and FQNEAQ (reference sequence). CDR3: CASSLSLDTQYF. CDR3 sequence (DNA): TGTGCCAGCAGCTTATCCCTTGATACGCAGTATTTT.

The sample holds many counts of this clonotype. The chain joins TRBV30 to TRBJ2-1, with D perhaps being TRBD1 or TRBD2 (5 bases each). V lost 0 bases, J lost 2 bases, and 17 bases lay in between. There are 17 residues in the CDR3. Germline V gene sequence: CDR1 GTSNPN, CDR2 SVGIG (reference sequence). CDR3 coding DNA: TGTGCCTGGAGTGTCCGGGGCAGGGTGGGAACCTACAATGAGCAGTTCTTC. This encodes CAWSVRGRVGTYNEQFF.

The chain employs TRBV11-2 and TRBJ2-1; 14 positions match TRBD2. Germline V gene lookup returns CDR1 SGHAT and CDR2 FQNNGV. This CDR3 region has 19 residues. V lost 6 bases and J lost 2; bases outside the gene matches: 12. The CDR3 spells CASRPLGTSGSSPYNEQFF. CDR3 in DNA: TGTGCCAGCAGACCCCTAGGGACTAGCGGGAGTAGTCCCTACAATGAGCAGTTCTTC. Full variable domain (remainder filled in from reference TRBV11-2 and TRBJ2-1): EAGVAQSPRYKIIEKRQSVAFWCNPISGHATLYWYQQILGQGPKLLIQFQNNGVVDDSQLPKDRFSAERLKGVDSTLKIQPAKLEDSAVYLCASRPLGTSGSSPYNEQFFGPGTRLTVL.

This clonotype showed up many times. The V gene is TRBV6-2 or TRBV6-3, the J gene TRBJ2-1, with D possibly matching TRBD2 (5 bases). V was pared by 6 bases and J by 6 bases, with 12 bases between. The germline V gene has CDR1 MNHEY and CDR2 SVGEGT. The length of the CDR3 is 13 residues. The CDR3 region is CASSPDWINEQFF. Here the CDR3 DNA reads TGTGCCAGCAGCCCGGACTGGATCAATGAGCAGTTCTTC.

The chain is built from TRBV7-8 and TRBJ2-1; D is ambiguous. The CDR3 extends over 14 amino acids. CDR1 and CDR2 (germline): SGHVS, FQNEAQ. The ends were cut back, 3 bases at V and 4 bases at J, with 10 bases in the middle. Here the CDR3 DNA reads TGTGCCAGCAGCTTCGACCAAGGATACAATGAGCAGTTCTTC. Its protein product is CASSFDQGYNEQFF.

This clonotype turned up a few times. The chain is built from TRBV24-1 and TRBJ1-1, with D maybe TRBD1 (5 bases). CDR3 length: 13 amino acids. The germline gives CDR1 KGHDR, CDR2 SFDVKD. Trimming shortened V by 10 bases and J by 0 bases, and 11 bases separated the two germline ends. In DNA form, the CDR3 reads TGTGCCACGATGGGGGAGGTGAACACTGAAGCTTTCTTT. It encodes CATMGEVNTEAFF.

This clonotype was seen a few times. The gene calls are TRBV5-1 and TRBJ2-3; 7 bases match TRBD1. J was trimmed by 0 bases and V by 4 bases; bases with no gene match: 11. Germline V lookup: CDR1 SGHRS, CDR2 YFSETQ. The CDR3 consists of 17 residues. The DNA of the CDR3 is TGCGCCAGCAGCCTGTTTGGGACAGCATCCAGCACAGATACGCAGTATTTT. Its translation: CASSLFGTASSTDTQYF. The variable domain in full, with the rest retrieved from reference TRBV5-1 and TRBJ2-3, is KAGVTQTPRYLIKTRGQQVTLSCSPISGHRSVSWYQQTPGQGLQFLFEYFSETQRNKGNFPGRFSGRQFSNSRSEMNVSTLELGDSALYLCASSLFGTASSTDTQYFGPGTRLTVL.

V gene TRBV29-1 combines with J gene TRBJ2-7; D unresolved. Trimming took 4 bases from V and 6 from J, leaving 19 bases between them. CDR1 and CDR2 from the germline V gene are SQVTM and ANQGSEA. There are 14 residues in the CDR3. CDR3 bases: TGCAGCGTTGCTAGTTGGCAGTCAGGCAGCGAGCAGTACTTC. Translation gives CSVASWQSGSEQYF.

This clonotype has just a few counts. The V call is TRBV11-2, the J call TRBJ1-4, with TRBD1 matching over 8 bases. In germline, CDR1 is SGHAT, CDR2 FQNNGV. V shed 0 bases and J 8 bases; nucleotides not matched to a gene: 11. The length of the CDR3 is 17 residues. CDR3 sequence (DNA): TGTGCCAGCAGCTTAGATATCATGAGACAGGGGCTAGAAAAACTGTTTTTT. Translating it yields CASSLDIMRQGLEKLFF.

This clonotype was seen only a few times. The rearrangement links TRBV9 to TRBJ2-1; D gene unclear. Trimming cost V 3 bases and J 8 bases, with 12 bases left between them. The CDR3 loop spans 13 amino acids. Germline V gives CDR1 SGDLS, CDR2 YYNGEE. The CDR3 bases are TGTGCCAGCAGCGCCGCCCCGACGTATGAGCAGTTCTTC. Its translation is CASSAAPTYEQFF.

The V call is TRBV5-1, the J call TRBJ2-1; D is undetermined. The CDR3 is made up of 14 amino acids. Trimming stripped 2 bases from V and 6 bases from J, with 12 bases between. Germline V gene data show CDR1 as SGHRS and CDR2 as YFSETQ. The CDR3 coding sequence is TGCGCCAGCAGCTTAGAGACCGGTCGCAATGAGCAGTTCTTC. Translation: CASSLETGRNEQFF.

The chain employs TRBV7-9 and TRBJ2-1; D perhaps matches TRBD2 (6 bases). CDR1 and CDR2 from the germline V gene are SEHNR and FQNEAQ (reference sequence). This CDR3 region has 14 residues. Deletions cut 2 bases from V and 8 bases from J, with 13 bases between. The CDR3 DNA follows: TGTGCCAGCAGCTTATTCCAGGGAGGCGATGAGCAGTTCTTC. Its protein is CASSLFQGGDEQFF.